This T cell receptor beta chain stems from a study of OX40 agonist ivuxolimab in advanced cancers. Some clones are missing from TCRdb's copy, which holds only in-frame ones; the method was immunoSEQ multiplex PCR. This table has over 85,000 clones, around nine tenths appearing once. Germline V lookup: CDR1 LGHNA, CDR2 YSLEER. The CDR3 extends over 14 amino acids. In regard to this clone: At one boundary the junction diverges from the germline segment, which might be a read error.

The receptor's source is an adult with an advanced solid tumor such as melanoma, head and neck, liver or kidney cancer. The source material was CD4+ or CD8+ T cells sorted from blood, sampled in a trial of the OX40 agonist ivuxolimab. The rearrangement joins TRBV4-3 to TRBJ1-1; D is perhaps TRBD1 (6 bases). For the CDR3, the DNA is TGCGCCAGCAGCCCCCCAGGGGTGAACACTGAAGCTTTCTTC. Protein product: CASSPPGVNTEAFF.